The sample holds many counts of the clone carrying this T cell receptor (beta chain). Its antigen is as yet unknown. This record comes from a study of beta chain features in type 1 diabetes. At the level of the study: All of the samples together had 95 million to 140 million sorted cells examined. Study conclusions and caveats: Unsettled here was the matter of whether HLA type influences TCRB rearrangement.

TCRB transcripts that were expressed got sequenced, as all of the isolated RNA had been reverse transcribed. Assay used: immunoSEQ multiplex PCR; TCRdb lists only in-frame clones, some missing. The sample consists of 240,000 or so clones, about 30% of them appearing once. This CDR3 has 14 residues. Trimming pared 5 bases from V and 1 base from J, leaving 8 bases between. The germline V gene encodes CDR1 SEHNR and CDR2 FQNEAQ (reference sequence). The sample consisted of central memory CD4+ T cells from blood. The clonotype comes from a man aged 30 to 45 in good health. The V gene is TRBV7-9, the J gene TRBJ2-2, with D perhaps TRBD1 (6 bases). The CDR3 DNA sequence: TGTGCCAGCAGCATACAGGGGAACACCGGGGAGCTGTTTTTT. Its translation is CASSIQGNTGELFF.